The 29 T cell receptor beta chains listed next were all sequenced from one sample in a study of cytomegalovirus exposure and HLA in healthy donors (TCRdb year 2017). Preparation of the library involved the immunoSEQ multiplex PCR assay. TCRdb mirrors the immuneACCESS table, restricted to in-frame sequences. Some clones are absent from its copies; in checked studies, under half trace to an unresolved V gene, and the reason for the others is unknown. For this sample there are 130,000 to 150,000 clones; just under 85% appear just once. The ten largest clonotypes hold about 1.5% of the sample. Source material: PBMCs. These receptors all come from a woman between 25 and 40 years old in good health and CMV-seronegative.

The chain couples TRBV2 to TRBJ2-2; TRBD1 matches 8 bases. This CDR3 spans 15 amino acids. Germline V gene data show CDR1 as SNHLY and CDR2 as FYNNEI. J lost 4 bases, V lost 7 bases, and 8 bases had no gene match. For the CDR3, the DNA is TGTGCCAGCAATATAGGACAGGGTAGCACCGGGGAGCTGTTTTTT. Translated, it gives CASNIGQGSTGELFF.

This clone was counted a few times. The rearrangement joins TRBV5-4 to TRBJ2-3; TRBD2 aligns across 10 bases. From germline, CDR1 is SGHNT and CDR2 YYREEE (reference sequence). Trimming at V came to 2 bases and at J to 0 bases, leaving 3 bases not matched to a gene. This CDR3 has 16 residues. CDR3 DNA: TGTGCCAGCAGCTTTGGACTAGCGGAAAGCACAGATACGCAGTATTTT. This gives the protein CASSFGLAESTDTQYF.

The genes are TRBV7-9 and TRBJ1-3; D gene unclear. This CDR3 has 17 amino acids. The V and J ends lost 0 bases and 0 bases respectively, with 12 bases between them. Germline V gene sequence: CDR1 SEHNR, CDR2 FQNEAQ (reference sequence). The CDR3 loop reads CASSLAGGSVSGNTIYF. CDR3 DNA: TGTGCCAGCAGCTTAGCAGGAGGAAGCGTCTCTGGAAACACCATATATTTT. The variable domain in full, with the rest retrieved from reference TRBV7-9 and TRBJ1-3, is DTGVSQNPRHKITKRGQNVTFRCDPISEHNRLYWYRQTLGQGPEFLTYFQNEAQLEKSRLLSDRFSAERPKGSFSTLEIQRTEQGDSAMYLCASSLAGGSVSGNTIYFGEGSWLTVV.

The chain carries TRBV2 and TRBJ1-4, with D unresolved. The CDR3 length is 15 residues. Trimming left V 3 bases short and J 7 bases short, with 15 bases between. Germline-derived CDR1 and CDR2 are SNHLY and FYNNEI. The CDR3 nucleotides are TGTGCCAGCAGTGAGTCCGGCGGCCTGGCTGAAAAACTGTTTTTT. Amino acids: CASSESGGLAEKLFF. Together with reference TRBV2 and TRBJ1-4, the CDR3 gives the full variable domain: EPEVTQTPSHQVTQMGQEVILRCVPISNHLYFYWYRQILGQKVEFLVSFYNNEISEKSEIFDDQFSVERPDGSNFTLKIRSTKLEDSAMYFCASSESGGLAEKLFFGSGTQLSVL.

This rearrangement joins TRBV5-6 to TRBJ2-7; 8 bases fit TRBD1. Per germline, CDR1 SGHDT and CDR2 YYEEEE. CDR3 length equals 15 residues. With 2 bases clipped from V and 7 bases from J, the junction kept 11 bases outside the gene matches. The CDR3 sequence is CASSFRAGGAGEQYF. CDR3 DNA sequence: TGTGCCAGCAGCTTTAGGGCAGGGGGCGCGGGGGAGCAGTACTTC.

This clone was recorded a few times. A junction boundary mismatches the germline segment, possibly from a read error. The V and J genes are TRBV28 and TRBJ2-7, with 7 positions matching TRBD2. Germline V gene data show CDR1 as MDHEN and CDR2 as SYDVKM. CDR3 length: 12 amino acids. CDR3 nucleotides: TGTGCCAGCAGGGGAGGGACTCCTGTGATTCACTTC. It encodes CASRGGTPVIHF.

As to this clone: Other nucleotide sequences in the sample specify the same CDR3. Here the CDR3 reads CASSPSGGSEQYF. DNA for the CDR3: TGTGCCAGCTCACCGTCGGGAGGCAGCGAGCAGTACTTC. V usage is TRBV18 and J usage is TRBJ2-7, with 7 bases aligning to TRBD2. The V and J ends lost 3 bases and 6 bases, in that order; junction bases with no gene match: 5. Germline V gives CDR1 KGHSH, CDR2 LQKENI. The CDR3 totals 13 residues.

The chain uses TRBV18 and TRBJ1-1; D might be TRBD1 (5 bases). There are 14 residues in the CDR3. Germline CDR1 is KGHSH and CDR2 is LQKENI. The V gene lost 6 bases and the J gene lost 10 bases, with 21 bases spanning the gap. The CDR3 here is CASSPPGGGKLAFF. The CDR3, as DNA: TGTGCCAGCTCGCCTCCCGGGGGGGGAAAGTTAGCTTTCTTT.

The gene calls are TRBV27 and TRBJ2-1, with D unresolved. The ends were cut back, 6 bases at V and 7 bases at J, with 22 bases in the middle. Germline V gene lookup returns CDR1 MNHEY and CDR2 SMNVEV (reference sequence). The CDR3 runs to 16 residues. The CDR3 loop reads CASSRRAEPLLNEQFF. The CDR3, as DNA: TGTGCCAGCAGCCGCCGCGCGGAACCGCTACTAAATGAGCAGTTCTTC.

The rearrangement links TRBV5-6 to TRBJ2-3, with a possible D match to TRBD2 (6 bases). The V end lost 0 bases, the J end lost 10 bases, and 9 bases lay between the germline ends. Germline V gives CDR1 SGHDT, CDR2 YYEEEE. This CDR3 has 12 residues. Written as DNA, the CDR3 is TGTGCCAGCAGCTTGGGGACTACATCGCAGTATTTT. Its protein product is CASSLGTTSQYF. The full variable domain, rest sourced from reference TRBV5-6 and TRBJ2-3, is DAGVTQSPTHLIKTRGQQVTLRCSPKSGHDTVSWYQQALGQGPQFIFQYYEEEERQRGNFPDRFSGHQFPNYSSELNVNALLLGDSALYLCASSLGTTSQYFGPGTRLTVL.

This chain links TRBV19 with TRBJ2-5; D perhaps matches TRBD1 (5 bases). Germline CDR1 LNHDA, CDR2 SQIVND (reference sequence). Trimming removed 6 bases from V and 4 bases from J, with 21 bases in between. This CDR3 has 16 residues. Here the CDR3 DNA reads TGTGCCAGTAGCACCACATCCACAGGTGGCCTAGAGACCCAGTACTTC. Translation: CASSTTSTGGLETQYF.

This chain joins TRBV5-1 and TRBJ2-7, with 7 bases identical to TRBD1. This CDR3 spans 14 amino acids. Trimming at V came to 0 bases and at J to 7 bases, leaving 7 bases not matched to a gene. The germline V gene encodes CDR1 SGHRS and CDR2 YFSETQ. The CDR3 region is CASSLDRGSQEQYF. DNA of the CDR3: TGCGCCAGCAGCTTGGACAGGGGATCTCAAGAGCAGTACTTC.

The V and J genes are TRBV6-6 and TRBJ2-7; tentatively, D is TRBD1 (6 bases). The CDR3 is made up of 14 amino acids. The germline V and J ends were trimmed by 0 bases and 2 bases, with 8 bases remaining between them. Per germline, CDR1 MNHNY and CDR2 SVGAGI (reference sequence). The DNA of the CDR3 is TGTGCCAGCAGTTACTCACGGACAGCCTACGAGCAGTACTTC. Translated: CASSYSRTAYEQYF.

This clone has just a few counts. The chain combines TRBV2 with TRBJ1-5, with 8 nucleotides matching TRBD1. The junction had 5 bases not matched to a gene; V was cut back by 6 bases and J by 4 bases. The CDR3 has 14 amino acids. Germline CDR1 reads SNHLY; CDR2 reads FYNNEI. The CDR3 loop reads CASSGQGWNQPQHF. For the CDR3, the DNA is TGTGCCAGCAGCGGACAGGGTTGGAATCAGCCCCAGCATTTT.

The V gene is TRBV7-9, the J gene TRBJ2-4, with D possibly TRBD1 on 5 matching bases. Trimming shortened V by 3 bases and J by 9 bases, and 9 bases separated the two germline ends. This CDR3 contains 12 residues. The germline gives CDR1 SEHNR, CDR2 FQNEAQ (reference sequence). The CDR3: CASSLQGSIQYF. DNA for the CDR3: TGTGCCAGCAGCTTGCAGGGAAGCATTCAGTACTTC.

CDR3 in amino acids: CSVTADRNTEAFF. The CDR3 nucleotides read TGCAGCGTCACCGCGGACAGGAACACTGAAGCTTTCTTT. The chain combines TRBV29-1 with TRBJ1-1; weak D call: TRBD1 (6 bases). Germline CDR1 SQVTM, CDR2 ANQGSEA. Trimming left V 6 bases short and J 1 base short, with 12 bases between. The CDR3 covers 13 residues.

The chain employs TRBV5-5 and TRBJ2-7; D is unresolved. The germline CDR1 and CDR2 sequences are SGHKS and YYEKEE (reference sequence). The CDR3 extends over 12 amino acids. Trimming cost V 3 bases and J 2 bases, with 6 bases left between them. The CDR3 reads CASSSGAYEQYF. In DNA form, the CDR3 reads TGTGCCAGCAGCTCTGGAGCCTACGAGCAGTACTTC. The variable domain in full, completed from reference TRBV5-5 and TRBJ2-7, reads DAGVTQSPTHLIKTRGQQVTLRCSPISGHKSVSWYQQVLGQGPQFIFQYYEKEERGRGNFPDRFSARQFPNYSSELNVNALLLGDSALYLCASSSGAYEQYFGPGTRLTVT.

This rearrangement joins TRBV7-2 to TRBJ2-3; the D gene is possibly TRBD1 (5 bases). CDR3 length: 14 amino acids. V shed 5 bases and J shed 4 bases, with 13 bases lying between them. The germline CDR1 and CDR2 sequences are SGHTA and FQGNSA. In DNA, the CDR3 is TGTGCCAGCAGCCCGGGTGGGGCCCCAGATACGCAGTATTTT. It encodes CASSPGGAPDTQYF.

This rearrangement joins TRBV19 to TRBJ2-1, with D tentatively TRBD2 (6 bases). Germline CDR1 LNHDA, CDR2 SQIVND (reference sequence). This CDR3 contains 15 residues. The ends were cut back, 3 bases at V and 9 bases at J, with 18 bases in the middle. In DNA form, the CDR3 reads TGTGCCAGTAGTATCGGGTCTAGCGCCCCGCGTGAGCAGTTCTTC. It codes for CASSIGSSAPREQFF.

On this clone: At one end, the junction sequence differs from germline, possibly due to a read error. This chain joins TRBV28 and TRBJ2-7; 10 positions agree with TRBD1. This CDR3 has 13 residues. Germline V gene lookup returns CDR1 MDHEN and CDR2 SYDVKM. The CDR3 loop is CASSFPRQGALDF. CDR3 coding DNA: TGTGCCAGCAGTTTTCCCCGACAGGGGGCCTTAGACTTC.

This sequence joins TRBV7-9 and TRBJ2-3; TRBD1 agrees at 8 bases. Germline assignment: CDR1 SEHNR and CDR2 FQNEAQ (reference sequence). CDR3 length equals 14 residues. Trimming removed 3 bases from V and 3 bases from J; junction bases left unmatched: 2. Here the CDR3 reads CASSFRGRTDTQYF. CDR3 bases: TGTGCCAGCAGCTTCAGGGGGCGTACAGATACGCAGTATTTT. The whole variable domain, remainder taken from reference TRBV7-9 and TRBJ2-3, is DTGVSQNPRHKITKRGQNVTFRCDPISEHNRLYWYRQTLGQGPEFLTYFQNEAQLEKSRLLSDRFSAERPKGSFSTLEIQRTEQGDSAMYLCASSFRGRTDTQYFGPGTRLTVL.

This clone was recorded a few times. This chain connects TRBV6-5 to TRBJ1-6, with 9 bases fitting TRBD1. The CDR3 consists of 13 residues. J gave up 8 bases and V 5 bases, and 1 base lay outside the gene matches. Germline V CDR1 and CDR2: MNHEY, SVGAGI. CDR3 residues: CASSRQGDSPLHF. The CDR3 region has the DNA TGTGCCAGCAGTCGACAGGGGGATTCACCCCTCCACTTT.

The chain recombines TRBV2 with TRBJ2-7; possibly TRBD1 for D (6 bases). The V gene's germline CDR1 is SNHLY and CDR2 FYNNEI. V was trimmed by 7 bases and J by 1 base, leaving 14 bases between them. CDR3 length: 14 residues. The DNA for the CDR3 is TGTGCCAGCACGTTTCTAGGGGGATCCTACGAGCAGTACTTC. This gives the protein CASTFLGGSYEQYF.

The chain employs TRBV7-6 and TRBJ2-7; 13 bases fit TRBD2. Germline V lookup: CDR1 SGHVS, CDR2 FNYEAQ. The CDR3 is 14 residues long. V was clipped by 5 bases and J by 2 bases; unmatched bases: 0. CDR3 loop: CASSTSGGAYEQYF. The DNA for the CDR3 is TGTGCCAGCAGCACTAGCGGGGGGGCCTACGAGCAGTACTTC.

The rearrangement uses TRBV5-1 and TRBJ1-2; TRBD1 aligns across 8 bases. From germline, CDR1 is SGHRS and CDR2 YFSETQ. The CDR3 consists of 14 residues. With 0 bases clipped from V and 5 bases from J, the junction kept 3 bases outside the gene matches. CDR3: CASSLGDRSYGYTF. In DNA form, the CDR3 reads TGCGCCAGCAGCTTGGGGGACAGGTCGTATGGCTACACCTTC.

The chain is built from TRBV2 and TRBJ1-5, with 8 bases identical to TRBD1. The V and J ends lost 5 bases and 3 bases, in that order; junction bases with no gene match: 6. CDR1 SNHLY and CDR2 FYNNEI come from the germline V gene. The CDR3 has 15 residues. CDR3 sequence (DNA): TGTGCCAGCAGTCCTTCGGGACAGGCCAATCAGCCCCAGCATTTT. Translated: CASSPSGQANQPQHF.

The V call is TRBV7-9, the J call TRBJ1-3, with TRBD1 as a possible D gene (5 bases). The germline gives CDR1 SEHNR, CDR2 FQNEAQ (reference sequence). V was shortened by 5 bases and J by 3 bases, with 11 bases between the two germline ends. This CDR3 contains 14 residues. CDR3: CASSLQVVGNTIYF. For the CDR3, the DNA is TGTGCCAGCAGCCTACAGGTAGTTGGAAACACCATATATTTT.

The chain uses TRBV19 and TRBJ2-1, with TRBD1 identical over 7 bases. The CDR3 is 13 residues long. V was clipped by 4 bases and J by 15 bases; unmatched bases: 12. CDR1 LNHDA and CDR2 SQIVND come from the germline V gene (reference sequence). CDR3 DNA sequence: TGTGCCAGTAGTAGGGACCGACAGGGCGTGTGGTTCTTC. This translates into CASSRDRQGVWFF.

This sequence joins TRBV2 and TRBJ2-7; D is uncertain. The CDR3 contains 14 residues. Germline V lookup: CDR1 SNHLY, CDR2 FYNNEI. Trimming pared 3 bases from V and 4 bases from J, leaving 13 bases between. The CDR3 loop is CASSDPQWAYEQYF. In nucleotides, the CDR3 is TGTGCCAGCAGTGACCCCCAGTGGGCGTACGAGCAGTACTTC.